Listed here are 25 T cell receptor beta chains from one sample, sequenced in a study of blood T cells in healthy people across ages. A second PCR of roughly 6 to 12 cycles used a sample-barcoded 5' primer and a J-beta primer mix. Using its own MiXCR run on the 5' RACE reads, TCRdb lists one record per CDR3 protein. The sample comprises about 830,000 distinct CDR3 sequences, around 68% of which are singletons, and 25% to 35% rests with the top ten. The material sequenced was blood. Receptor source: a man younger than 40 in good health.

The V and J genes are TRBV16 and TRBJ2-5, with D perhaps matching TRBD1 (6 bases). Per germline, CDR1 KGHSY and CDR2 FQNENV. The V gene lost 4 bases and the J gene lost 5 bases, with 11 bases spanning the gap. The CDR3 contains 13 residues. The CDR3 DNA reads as TGTGCCAGCAGCCGACAGGTTTTGGAGACCCAGTACTTC. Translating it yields CASSRQVLETQYF.

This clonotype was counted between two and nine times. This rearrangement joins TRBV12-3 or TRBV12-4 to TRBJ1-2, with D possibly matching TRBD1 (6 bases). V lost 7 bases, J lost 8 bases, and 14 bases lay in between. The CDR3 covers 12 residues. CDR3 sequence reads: CASTSRGAGYTF. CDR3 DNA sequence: TGTGCCAGCACCAGTAGGGGGGCCGGCTACACCTTC.

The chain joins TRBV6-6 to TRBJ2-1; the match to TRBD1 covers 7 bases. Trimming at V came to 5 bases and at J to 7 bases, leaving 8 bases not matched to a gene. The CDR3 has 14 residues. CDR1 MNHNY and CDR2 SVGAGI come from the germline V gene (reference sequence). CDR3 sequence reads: CASSPRGLPNEQFF. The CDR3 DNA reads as TGTGCCAGCAGTCCTAGGGGGCTTCCAAATGAGCAGTTCTTC.

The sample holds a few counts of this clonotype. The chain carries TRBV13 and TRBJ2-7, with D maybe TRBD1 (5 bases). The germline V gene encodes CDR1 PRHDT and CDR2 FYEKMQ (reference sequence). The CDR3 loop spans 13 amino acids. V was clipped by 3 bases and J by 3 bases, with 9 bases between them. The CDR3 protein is CASSFRGHYEQYF. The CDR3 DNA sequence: TGTGCCAGCAGCTTTCGAGGACACTACGAGCAGTACTTC.

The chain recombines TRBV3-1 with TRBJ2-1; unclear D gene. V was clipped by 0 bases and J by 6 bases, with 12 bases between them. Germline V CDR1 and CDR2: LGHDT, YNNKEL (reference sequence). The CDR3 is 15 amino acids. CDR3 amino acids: CASSQEGSGVNEQFF. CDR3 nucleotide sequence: TGTGCCAGCAGCCAAGAGGGCTCCGGAGTCAATGAGCAGTTCTTC.

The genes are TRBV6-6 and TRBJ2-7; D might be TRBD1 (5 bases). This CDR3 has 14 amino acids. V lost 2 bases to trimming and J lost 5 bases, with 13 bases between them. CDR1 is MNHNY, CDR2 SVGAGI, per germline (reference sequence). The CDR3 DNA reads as TGTGCCAGCAGTTACGCCGTCAGGGCTAACGAGCAGTACTTC. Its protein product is CASSYAVRANEQYF.

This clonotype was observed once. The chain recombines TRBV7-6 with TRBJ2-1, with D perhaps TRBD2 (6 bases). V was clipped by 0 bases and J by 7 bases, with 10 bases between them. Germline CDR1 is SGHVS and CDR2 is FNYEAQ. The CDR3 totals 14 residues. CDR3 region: CASSLAGGKNEQFF. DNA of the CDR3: TGTGCCAGCAGCTTAGCGGGGGGTAAAAATGAGCAGTTCTTC.

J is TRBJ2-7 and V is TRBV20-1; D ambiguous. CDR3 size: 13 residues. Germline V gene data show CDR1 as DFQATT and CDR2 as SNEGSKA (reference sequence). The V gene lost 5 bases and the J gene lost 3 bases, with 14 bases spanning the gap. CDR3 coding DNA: TGCAGTGCTCCCGGGCCTTTAGGCTACGAGCAGTACTTC. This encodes CSAPGPLGYEQYF.

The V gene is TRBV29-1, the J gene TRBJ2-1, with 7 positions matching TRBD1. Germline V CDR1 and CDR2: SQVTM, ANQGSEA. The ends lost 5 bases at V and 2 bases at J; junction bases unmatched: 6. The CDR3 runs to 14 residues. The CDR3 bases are TGCAGCGTTCGGACAGGCCCCCCCTACAATGAGCAGTTCTTC. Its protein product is CSVRTGPPYNEQFF.

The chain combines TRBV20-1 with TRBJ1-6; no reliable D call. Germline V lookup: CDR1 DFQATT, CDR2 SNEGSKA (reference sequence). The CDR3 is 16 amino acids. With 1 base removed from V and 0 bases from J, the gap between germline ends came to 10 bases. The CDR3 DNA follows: TGCAGTGCTAGAGGGCCGGAGAGCTCCTATAATTCACCCCTCCACTTT. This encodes CSARGPESSYNSPLHF.

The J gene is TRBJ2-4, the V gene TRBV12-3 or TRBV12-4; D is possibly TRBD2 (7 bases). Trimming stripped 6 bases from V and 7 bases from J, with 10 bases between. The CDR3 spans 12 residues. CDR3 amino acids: CASREGGNIQYF. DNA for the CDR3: TGTGCCAGCAGAGAGGGGGGGAACATTCAGTACTTC.

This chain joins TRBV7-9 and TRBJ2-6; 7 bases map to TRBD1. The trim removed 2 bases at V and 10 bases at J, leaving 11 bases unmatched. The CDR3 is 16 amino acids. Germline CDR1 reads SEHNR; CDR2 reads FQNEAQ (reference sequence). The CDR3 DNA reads TGTGCCAGCAGCTTAAACAGGGGCAGCTTTGCGAACGTCCTGACTTTC. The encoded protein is CASSLNRGSFANVLTF.

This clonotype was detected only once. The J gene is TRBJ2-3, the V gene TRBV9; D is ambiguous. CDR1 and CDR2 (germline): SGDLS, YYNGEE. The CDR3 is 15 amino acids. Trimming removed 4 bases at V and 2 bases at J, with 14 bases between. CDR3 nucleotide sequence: TGTGCCAGCAGCCCCGACGGGTTAGCCACAGATACGCAGTATTTT. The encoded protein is CASSPDGLATDTQYF.

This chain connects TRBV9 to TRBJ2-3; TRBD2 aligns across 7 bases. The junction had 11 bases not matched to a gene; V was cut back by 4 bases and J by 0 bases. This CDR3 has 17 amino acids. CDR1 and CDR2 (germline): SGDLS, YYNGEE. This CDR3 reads CASSPPPGGPSTDTQYF. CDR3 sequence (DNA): TGTGCCAGCAGCCCCCCCCCGGGGGGACCTAGCACAGATACGCAGTATTTT.

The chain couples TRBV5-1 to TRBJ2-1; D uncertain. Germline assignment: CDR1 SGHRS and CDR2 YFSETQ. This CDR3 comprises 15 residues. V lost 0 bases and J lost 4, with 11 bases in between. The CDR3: CASSLAGQNYNEQFF. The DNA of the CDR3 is TGCGCCAGCAGCTTGGCCGGGCAGAATTACAATGAGCAGTTCTTC.

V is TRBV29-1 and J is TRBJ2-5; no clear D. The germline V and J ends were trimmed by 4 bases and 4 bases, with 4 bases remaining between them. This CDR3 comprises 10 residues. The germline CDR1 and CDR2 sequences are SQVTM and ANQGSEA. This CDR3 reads CSVGRETQYF. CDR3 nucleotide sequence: TGCAGCGTTGGGCGAGAGACCCAGTACTTC.

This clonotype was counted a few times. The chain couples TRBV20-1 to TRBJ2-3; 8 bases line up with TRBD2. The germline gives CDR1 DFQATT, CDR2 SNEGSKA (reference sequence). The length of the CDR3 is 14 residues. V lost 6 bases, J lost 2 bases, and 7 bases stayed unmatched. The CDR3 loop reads CSASGLGNTDTQYF. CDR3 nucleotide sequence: TGCAGTGCGTCGGGACTAGGGAACACAGATACGCAGTATTTT.

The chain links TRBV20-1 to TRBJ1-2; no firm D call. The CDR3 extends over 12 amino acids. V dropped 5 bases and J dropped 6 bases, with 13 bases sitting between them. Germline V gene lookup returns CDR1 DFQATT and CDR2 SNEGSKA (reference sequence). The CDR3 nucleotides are TGCAGTGCTGAGGACGGATTTGATGGCTACACCTTC. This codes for CSAEDGFDGYTF.

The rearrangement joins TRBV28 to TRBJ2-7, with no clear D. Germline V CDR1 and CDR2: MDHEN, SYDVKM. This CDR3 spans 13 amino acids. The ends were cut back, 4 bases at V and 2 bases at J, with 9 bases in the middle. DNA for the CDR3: TGTGCCAGCAGTTGGGTGGGTCCCTACGAGCAGTACTTC. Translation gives CASSWVGPYEQYF.

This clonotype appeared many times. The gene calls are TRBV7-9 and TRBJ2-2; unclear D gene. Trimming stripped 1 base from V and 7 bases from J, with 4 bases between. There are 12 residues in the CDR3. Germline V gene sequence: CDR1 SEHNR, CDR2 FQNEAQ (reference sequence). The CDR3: CASSLEYGELFF. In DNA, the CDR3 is TGTGCCAGCAGCTTAGAATACGGGGAGCTGTTTTTT.

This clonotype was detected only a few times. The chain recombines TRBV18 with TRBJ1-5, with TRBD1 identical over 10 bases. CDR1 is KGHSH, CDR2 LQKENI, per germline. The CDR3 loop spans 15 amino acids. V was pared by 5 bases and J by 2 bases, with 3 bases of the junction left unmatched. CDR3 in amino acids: CASSSDRGGNQPQHF. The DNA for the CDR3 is TGTGCCAGCTCATCGGACAGGGGGGGCAATCAGCCCCAGCATTTT.

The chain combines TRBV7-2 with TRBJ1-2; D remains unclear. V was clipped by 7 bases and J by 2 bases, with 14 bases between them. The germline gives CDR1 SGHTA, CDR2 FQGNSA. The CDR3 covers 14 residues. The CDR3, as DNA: TGTGCCAGCACCACAAACAGCGGGAACTATGGCTACACCTTC. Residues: CASTTNSGNYGYTF.

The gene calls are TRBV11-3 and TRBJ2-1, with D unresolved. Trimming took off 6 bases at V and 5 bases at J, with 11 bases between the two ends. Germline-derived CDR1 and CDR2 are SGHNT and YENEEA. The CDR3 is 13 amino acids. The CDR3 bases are TGTGCCAGCAGTAGGGAAGGTGACAATGAGCAGTTCTTC. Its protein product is CASSREGDNEQFF.

The CDR3 loop is CASSRTLRGGRTSTDTQYF. Here the CDR3 DNA reads TGTGCCAGCAGCCGTACGTTGCGGGGGGGTCGTACTAGCACAGATACGCAGTATTTT. The chain couples TRBV4-2 to TRBJ2-3; 9 bases line up with TRBD2. Looked up from germline, CDR1 is LGHNA and CDR2 is YNFKEQ. The J segment lost 0 bases and the V segment lost 4 bases, leaving 14 bases of the junction unmatched. This CDR3 is built from 19 residues.

CDR3 sequence (DNA): TGTGCCAGCAGCCAAGTGGGCAGCGGCCCCTACAATGAGCAGTTCTTC. This gives the protein CASSQVGSGPYNEQFF. The chain links TRBV4-2 to TRBJ2-1, with TRBD2 as a possible D gene (5 bases). This CDR3 has 16 amino acids. The V end lost 1 base, the J end lost 2 bases, and 12 bases lay between the germline ends. Germline assignment: CDR1 LGHNA and CDR2 YNFKEQ.